This entry lists 22 T cell receptor beta chains sequenced from one sample in a study of T cells after yellow fever vaccination. TCRdb processed the 5' RACE reads anew with MiXCR; each CDR3 protein has one entry. The sample shows just under 600,000 distinct CDR3 sequences, about 13% of them seen only once. The sequences come from PBMCs, collected on the day of the yellow fever booster vaccination. The receptors here all came from a man aged 25-45 years who received the YFV17D yellow fever vaccine.

This clonotype was counted only a few times. The genes are TRBV15 and TRBJ2-1; no clear D gene. Germline CDR1 is LNHNV and CDR2 is YYDKDF (reference sequence). V gave up 1 base and J gave up 10 bases, with 11 bases separating them. There are 13 residues in the CDR3. CDR3 amino acids: CATSRGGLGEQFF. CDR3 nucleotide sequence: TGTGCCACCAGCAGAGGCGGCCTTGGGGAGCAGTTCTTC.

This clonotype was counted only a few times. The V and J genes are TRBV6-1 and TRBJ2-5, with TRBD2 matching 12 bases. CDR1 MNHNS and CDR2 SASEGT come from the germline V gene. Germline trimming cut 6 bases from V and 4 bases from J; bases unmatched to any gene: 3. CDR3 size: 14 residues. The CDR3 loop is CASRTTSGRETQYF. The CDR3 DNA sequence: TGTGCCAGCAGGACGACTAGCGGGAGAGAGACCCAGTACTTC.

V is TRBV5-6 and J is TRBJ1-2, with D maybe TRBD1 (6 bases). The ends were cut back, 4 bases at V and 4 bases at J, with 11 bases in the middle. CDR1 is SGHDT and CDR2 is YYEEEE in the germline V gene. The CDR3 loop spans 13 amino acids. This CDR3 is CASSQDSPYGYTF. The DNA of the CDR3 is TGTGCCAGCAGCCAGGACAGTCCCTATGGCTACACCTTC.

This clonotype came up a few times. The J gene is TRBJ2-7, the V gene TRBV15; weak D call: TRBD2 (5 bases). There are 16 residues in the CDR3. The ends were cut back, 0 bases at V and 2 bases at J, with 14 bases in the middle. CDR1 and CDR2 (germline): LNHNV, YYDKDF (reference sequence). CDR3 sequence (DNA): TGTGCCACCAGCAGAGATCGGGGAGTGTTTGCCTACGAGCAGTACTTC. Protein: CATSRDRGVFAYEQYF.

At least ten counts were recorded for this clonotype. The V call is TRBV12-3 or TRBV12-4, the J call TRBJ2-7; D uncertain. V was clipped by 2 bases and J by 3 bases, with 14 bases between them. The CDR3 totals 15 residues. CDR3: CASSLISSDNYEQYF. The CDR3 nucleotides read TGTGCCAGCAGTTTAATCTCCTCTGACAACTACGAGCAGTACTTC.

This clonotype showed up many times. The rearrangement uses TRBV10-3 and TRBJ2-5, with a possible D match to TRBD1 (5 bases). Trimming removed 6 bases from V and 5 bases from J, with 19 bases in between. The CDR3 totals 15 residues. Per the germline V gene, CDR1 is ENHRY and CDR2 is SYGVKD. The CDR3 coding sequence is TGTGCCATCAGATCCGACAGTGCCGGCGTTGAGACCCAGTACTTC. Its protein is CAIRSDSAGVETQYF.

This clonotype was picked up a small number of times. This chain uses TRBV20-1 with TRBJ2-1, with D unresolved. Germline CDR1 DFQATT, CDR2 SNEGSKA (reference sequence). V lost 0 bases and J 6 bases, leaving 15 bases between the germline ends. This CDR3 has 15 residues. CDR3 residues: CSARDPSGVANEQFF. The CDR3 DNA sequence: TGCAGTGCTAGAGACCCATCGGGTGTCGCCAATGAGCAGTTCTTC.

The chain combines TRBV20-1 with TRBJ1-1, with TRBD1 matching 10 bases. J was trimmed by 0 bases and V by 6 bases; bases with no gene match: 7. The CDR3 length is 15 residues. CDR1 is DFQATT and CDR2 is SNEGSKA in the germline V gene (reference sequence). The CDR3 bases are TGCAGTGCCCCCGGGACAGGGGCCATGAACACTGAAGCTTTCTTT. It yields the protein CSAPGTGAMNTEAFF.

This clonotype was picked up a small number of times. This sequence joins TRBV20-1 and TRBJ2-4, with 14 nucleotides matching TRBD2. CDR1 DFQATT and CDR2 SNEGSKA come from the germline V gene (reference sequence). The junction had 13 bases not matched to a gene; V was cut back by 5 bases and J by 1 base. CDR3 length equals 19 residues. CDR3 sequence reads: CSAHSTRTSGRIAKNIQYF. As DNA, the CDR3 is TGCAGTGCTCACTCTACCAGGACTAGCGGGAGGATTGCCAAAAACATTCAGTACTTC.

The table lists this clonotype with a few counts. The chain is built from TRBV6-5 and TRBJ2-7; D tentatively reads TRBD1 or TRBD2 (6 bases each). Trimming pared 4 bases from V and 5 bases from J, leaving 12 bases between. CDR1 is MNHEY and CDR2 is SVGAGI in the germline V gene. The CDR3 is made up of 13 amino acids. CDR3 in amino acids: CASSFGGLDEQYF. CDR3 DNA: TGTGCCAGCAGTTTCGGGGGCTTGGACGAGCAGTACTTC.

V and J are TRBV5-1 and TRBJ1-4; unclear D gene. The germline gives CDR1 SGHRS, CDR2 YFSETQ. The CDR3 is made up of 18 amino acids. Trimming left V 1 base short and J 3 bases short, with 19 bases between. CDR3 sequence: CASSLRGSMFSANEKLFF. The CDR3 DNA reads TGCGCCAGCAGCTTGCGAGGGTCAATGTTCTCGGCTAATGAAAAACTGTTTTTT.

This clonotype was detected many times. The chain recombines TRBV14 with TRBJ2-3; TRBD2 matches 8 bases. CDR1 is SGHDN, CDR2 FVKESK, per germline. This CDR3 comprises 16 residues. With V trimmed by 1 base and J by 7 bases, 10 bases remained unmatched. The CDR3 here is CASSQVGAGDGNTQYF. For the CDR3, the DNA is TGTGCCAGCAGCCAAGTCGGAGCGGGAGATGGGAATACGCAGTATTTT.

This clonotype was detected a few times. This rearrangement joins TRBV7-9 to TRBJ2-2; TRBD1 is a possible D gene (5 bases). The germline V and J ends were trimmed by 0 bases and 5 bases, with 16 bases remaining between them. Per germline, CDR1 SEHNR and CDR2 FQNEAQ (reference sequence). The CDR3 length is 17 residues. Written as DNA, the CDR3 is TGTGCCAGCAGCTTAGCGCTCAGGGTTCCGGATACCGGGGAGCTGTTTTTT. This translates into CASSLALRVPDTGELFF.

The chain combines TRBV5-4 with TRBJ2-1; possible D gene TRBD2, 5 bases. CDR1 is SGHNT and CDR2 is YYREEE in the germline V gene (reference sequence). This CDR3 is built from 16 residues. The V end was cut by 4 bases, the J end by 1 base, with 15 bases between. For the CDR3, the DNA is TGTGCCAGCAGCCCGCCGGTGCGAGGGTCCTACAATGAGCAGTTCTTC. Translation gives CASSPPVRGSYNEQFF.

This chain uses TRBV6-1 with TRBJ2-2; a weak D match, TRBD2 (6 bases). The CDR3 contains 14 residues. With 5 bases removed from V and 7 bases from J, the gap between germline ends came to 14 bases. Per the germline V gene, CDR1 is MNHNS and CDR2 is SASEGT. For the CDR3, the DNA is TGTGCCAGCAGTAAGGGGACTCGAGGCGGGGAGCTGTTTTTT. Translation: CASSKGTRGGELFF.

This clonotype was picked up many times. The rearrangement links TRBV5-1 to TRBJ2-1; possible D gene TRBD2, 6 bases. Trimming pared 7 bases from V and 5 bases from J, leaving 10 bases between. The CDR3 length is 12 residues. Germline CDR1 and CDR2: SGHRS and YFSETQ. The CDR3 DNA follows: TGCGCCAGCCGGGAGAGCCACAATGAGCAGTTCTTC. Protein product: CASRESHNEQFF.

The chain employs TRBV7-9 and TRBJ1-1, with 7 bases matching TRBD1. This CDR3 region has 13 residues. The V gene end was trimmed by 5 bases and the J gene end by 5 bases; junction bases not matched to a gene: 5. The germline V gene encodes CDR1 SEHNR and CDR2 FQNEAQ (reference sequence). The CDR3 region has the DNA TGTGCCAGCAGCGAAACAGGGGATACTGAAGCTTTCTTT. Translated, it gives CASSETGDTEAFF.

The V call is TRBV19, the J call TRBJ2-2; D perhaps matches TRBD2 (6 bases). The CDR3 length is 16 residues. Between the trimmed V and J ends, which lost 6 bases and 0 bases, there was a span of 14 bases. Germline V gives CDR1 LNHDA, CDR2 SQIVND (reference sequence). CDR3: CASRRNGRSNTGELFF. The CDR3 DNA is TGTGCCAGTAGGCGGAACGGGAGATCGAACACCGGGGAGCTGTTTTTT.

In nucleotides, the CDR3 is TGTGCCAGCTCACCTAGGATGGGGGCGCGGTCCGGGGCCAACGTCCTGACTTTC. Its translation: CASSPRMGARSGANVLTF. The genes are TRBV18 and TRBJ2-6; D may be TRBD1 (6 bases). Trimming shortened V by 3 bases and J by 4 bases, and 19 bases separated the two germline ends. The CDR3 extends over 18 amino acids. Germline V CDR1 and CDR2: KGHSH, LQKENI.

This clonotype was detected a few times. The DNA for the CDR3 is TGTGCCAGCAGCGGACAGGGATATTCACCCCTCCACTTT. Its protein product is CASSGQGYSPLHF. This chain links TRBV7-9 with TRBJ1-6; the match to TRBD1 covers 8 bases. V lost 5 bases, J lost 8 bases, and 2 bases stayed unmatched. The germline gives CDR1 SEHNR, CDR2 FQNEAQ (reference sequence). CDR3 size: 13 residues.

The table lists this clonotype with a few counts. V and J are TRBV20-1 and TRBJ1-4; TRBD1 might be the D (5 bases). The germline V gene encodes CDR1 DFQATT and CDR2 SNEGSKA (reference sequence). Trimming shortened V by 5 bases and J by 8 bases, and 15 bases separated the two germline ends. CDR3 length: 13 amino acids. The DNA for the CDR3 is TGCAGTGCTTCGGGTCAGGGCGGAGAAAAACTGTTTTTT. It translates to CSASGQGGEKLFF.

This clonotype showed up just a few times. This sequence joins TRBV29-1 and TRBJ2-3; 9 bases fit TRBD2. The CDR3 is 15 amino acids. V was clipped by 3 bases and J by 3 bases; unmatched bases: 7. In germline, CDR1 is SQVTM, CDR2 ANQGSEA. The CDR3 protein is CSVDGAAGGTDTQYF. CDR3 DNA sequence: TGCAGCGTTGATGGGGCAGCGGGAGGTACAGATACGCAGTATTTT.